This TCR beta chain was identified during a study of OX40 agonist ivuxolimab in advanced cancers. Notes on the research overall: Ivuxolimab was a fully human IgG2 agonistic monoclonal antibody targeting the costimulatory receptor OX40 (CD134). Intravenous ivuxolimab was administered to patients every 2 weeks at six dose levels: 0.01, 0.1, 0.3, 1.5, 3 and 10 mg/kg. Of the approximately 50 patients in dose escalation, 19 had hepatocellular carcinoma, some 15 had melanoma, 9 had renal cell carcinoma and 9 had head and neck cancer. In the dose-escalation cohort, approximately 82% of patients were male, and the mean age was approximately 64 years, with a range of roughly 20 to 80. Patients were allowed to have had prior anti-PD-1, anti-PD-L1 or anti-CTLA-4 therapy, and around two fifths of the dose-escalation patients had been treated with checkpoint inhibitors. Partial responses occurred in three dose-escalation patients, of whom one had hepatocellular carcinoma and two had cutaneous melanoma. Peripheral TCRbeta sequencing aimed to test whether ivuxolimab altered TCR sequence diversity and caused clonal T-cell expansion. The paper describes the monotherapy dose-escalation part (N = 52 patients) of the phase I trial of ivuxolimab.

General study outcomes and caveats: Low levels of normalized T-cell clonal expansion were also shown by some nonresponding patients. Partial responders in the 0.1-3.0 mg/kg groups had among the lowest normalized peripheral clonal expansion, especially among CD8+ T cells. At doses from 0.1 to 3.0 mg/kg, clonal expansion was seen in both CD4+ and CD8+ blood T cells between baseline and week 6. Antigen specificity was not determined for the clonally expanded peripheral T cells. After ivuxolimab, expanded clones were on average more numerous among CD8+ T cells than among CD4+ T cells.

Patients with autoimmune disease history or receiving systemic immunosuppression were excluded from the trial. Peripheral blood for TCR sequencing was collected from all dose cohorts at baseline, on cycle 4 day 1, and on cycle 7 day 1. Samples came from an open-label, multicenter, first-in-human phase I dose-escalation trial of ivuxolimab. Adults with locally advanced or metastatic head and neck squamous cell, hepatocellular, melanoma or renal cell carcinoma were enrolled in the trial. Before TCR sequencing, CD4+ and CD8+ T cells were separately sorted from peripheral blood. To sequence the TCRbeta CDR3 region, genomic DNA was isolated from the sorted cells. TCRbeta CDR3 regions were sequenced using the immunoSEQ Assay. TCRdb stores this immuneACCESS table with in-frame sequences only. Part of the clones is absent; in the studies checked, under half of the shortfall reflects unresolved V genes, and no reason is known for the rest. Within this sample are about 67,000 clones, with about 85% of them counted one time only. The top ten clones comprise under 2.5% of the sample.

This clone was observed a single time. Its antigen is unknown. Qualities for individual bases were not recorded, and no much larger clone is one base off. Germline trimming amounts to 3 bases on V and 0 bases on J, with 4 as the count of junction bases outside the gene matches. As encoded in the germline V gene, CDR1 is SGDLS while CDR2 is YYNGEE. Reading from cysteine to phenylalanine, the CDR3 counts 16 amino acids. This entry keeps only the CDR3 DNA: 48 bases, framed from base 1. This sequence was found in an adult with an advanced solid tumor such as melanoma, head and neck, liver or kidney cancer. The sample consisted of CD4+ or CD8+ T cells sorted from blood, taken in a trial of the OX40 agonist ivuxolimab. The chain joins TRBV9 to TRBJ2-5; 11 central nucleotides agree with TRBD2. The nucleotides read TGTGCCAGCAGCGCGGGACTAGCGGCCTACCAAGAGACCCAGTACTTC. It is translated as CASSAGLAAYQETQYF. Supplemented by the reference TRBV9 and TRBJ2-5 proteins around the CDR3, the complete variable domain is DSGVTQTPKHLITATGQRVTLRCSPRSGDLSVYWYQQSLDQGLQFLIQYYNGEERAKGNILERFSAQQFPDLHSELNLSSLELGDSALYFCASSAGLAAYQETQYFGPGTRLLVL.